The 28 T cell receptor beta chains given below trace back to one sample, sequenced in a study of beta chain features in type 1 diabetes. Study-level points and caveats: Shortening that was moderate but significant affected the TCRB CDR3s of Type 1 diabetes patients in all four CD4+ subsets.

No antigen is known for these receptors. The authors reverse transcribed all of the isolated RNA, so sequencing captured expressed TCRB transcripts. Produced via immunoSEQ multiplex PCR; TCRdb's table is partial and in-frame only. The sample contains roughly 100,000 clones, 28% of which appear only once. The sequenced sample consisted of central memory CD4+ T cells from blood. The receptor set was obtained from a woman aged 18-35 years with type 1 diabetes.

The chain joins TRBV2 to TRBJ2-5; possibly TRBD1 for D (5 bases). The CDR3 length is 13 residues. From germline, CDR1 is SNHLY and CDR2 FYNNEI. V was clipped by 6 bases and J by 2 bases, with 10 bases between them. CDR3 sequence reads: CASSRQPQETQYF. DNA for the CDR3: TGTGCCAGCAGCCGACAGCCTCAAGAGACCCAGTACTTC. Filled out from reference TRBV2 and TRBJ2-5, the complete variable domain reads EPEVTQTPSHQVTQMGQEVILRCVPISNHLYFYWYRQILGQKVEFLVSFYNNEISEKSEIFDDQFSVERPDGSNFTLKIRSTKLEDSAMYFCASSRQPQETQYFGPGTRLLVL.

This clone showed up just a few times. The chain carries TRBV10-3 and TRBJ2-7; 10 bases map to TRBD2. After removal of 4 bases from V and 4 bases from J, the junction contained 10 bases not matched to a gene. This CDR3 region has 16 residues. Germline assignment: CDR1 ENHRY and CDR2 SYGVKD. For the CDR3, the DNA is TGTGCCATCAGTGTCGGCGCTAGCGGGAGTGGTTACGAGCAGTACTTC. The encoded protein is CAISVGASGSGYEQYF.

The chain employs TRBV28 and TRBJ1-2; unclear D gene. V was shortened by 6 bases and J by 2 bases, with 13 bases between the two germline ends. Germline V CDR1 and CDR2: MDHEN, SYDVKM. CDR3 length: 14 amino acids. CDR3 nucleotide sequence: TGTGCCAGCAGGGCCCATCAGGAAAACTATGGCTACACCTTC. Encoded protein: CASRAHQENYGYTF.

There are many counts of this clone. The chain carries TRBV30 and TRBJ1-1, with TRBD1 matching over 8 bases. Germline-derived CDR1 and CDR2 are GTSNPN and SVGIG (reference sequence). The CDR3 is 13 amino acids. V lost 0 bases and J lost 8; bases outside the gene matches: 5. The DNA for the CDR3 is TGTGCCTGGAGTGTAGGAGGACAGGGAGAAGCTTTCTTT. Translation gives CAWSVGGQGEAFF.

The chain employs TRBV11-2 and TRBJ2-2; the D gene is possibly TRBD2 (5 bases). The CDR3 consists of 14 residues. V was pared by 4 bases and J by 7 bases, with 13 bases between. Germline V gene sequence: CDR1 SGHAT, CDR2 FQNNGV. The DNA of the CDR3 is TGTGCCAGCAGCTCGCTCACTAGACTCGGGGAGCTGTTTTTT. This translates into CASSSLTRLGELFF. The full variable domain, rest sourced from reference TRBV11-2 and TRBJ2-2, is EAGVAQSPRYKIIEKRQSVAFWCNPISGHATLYWYQQILGQGPKLLIQFQNNGVVDDSQLPKDRFSAERLKGVDSTLKIQPAKLEDSAVYLCASSSLTRLGELFFGEGSRLTVL.

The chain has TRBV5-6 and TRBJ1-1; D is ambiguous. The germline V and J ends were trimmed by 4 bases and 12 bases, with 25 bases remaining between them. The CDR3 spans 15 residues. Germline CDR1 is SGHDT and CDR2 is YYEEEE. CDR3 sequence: CASSPLRGPSGLPFF. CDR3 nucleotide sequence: TGTGCCAGCAGCCCCCTTCGTGGGCCCAGCGGGCTCCCTTTCTTT.

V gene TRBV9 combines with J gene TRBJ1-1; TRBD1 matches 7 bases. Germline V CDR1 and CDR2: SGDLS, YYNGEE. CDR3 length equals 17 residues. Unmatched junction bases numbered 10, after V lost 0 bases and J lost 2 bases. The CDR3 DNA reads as TGTGCCAGCAGCGTAGGAGCAGGGGGACAGATTAACACTGAAGCTTTCTTT. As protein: CASSVGAGGQINTEAFF.

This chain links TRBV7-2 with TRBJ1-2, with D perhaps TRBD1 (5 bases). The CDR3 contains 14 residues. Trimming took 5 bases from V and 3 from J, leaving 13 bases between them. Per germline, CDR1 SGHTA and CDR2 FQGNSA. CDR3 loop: CASSPAGRDYGYTF. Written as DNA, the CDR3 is TGTGCCAGCAGCCCCGCCGGCAGGGACTATGGCTACACCTTC.

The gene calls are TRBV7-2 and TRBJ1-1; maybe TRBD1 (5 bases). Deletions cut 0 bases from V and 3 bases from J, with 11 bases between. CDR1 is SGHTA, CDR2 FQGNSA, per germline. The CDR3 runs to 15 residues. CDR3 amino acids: CASSLAAGSDTEAFF. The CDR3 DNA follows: TGTGCCAGCAGCTTAGCGGCAGGGTCGGACACTGAAGCTTTCTTT.

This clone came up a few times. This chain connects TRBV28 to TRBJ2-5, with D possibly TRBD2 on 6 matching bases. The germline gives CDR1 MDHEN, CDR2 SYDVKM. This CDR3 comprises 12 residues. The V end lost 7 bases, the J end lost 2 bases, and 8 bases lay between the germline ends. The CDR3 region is CASIGGQETQYF. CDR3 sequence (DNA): TGTGCCAGCATCGGGGGTCAAGAGACCCAGTACTTC.

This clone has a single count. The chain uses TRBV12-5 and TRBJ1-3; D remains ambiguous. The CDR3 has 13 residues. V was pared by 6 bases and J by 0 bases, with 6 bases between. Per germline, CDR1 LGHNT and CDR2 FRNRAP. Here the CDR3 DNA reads TGTGCTAGTGGCGCTAGCTCTGGAAACACCATATATTTT. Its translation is CASGASSGNTIYF. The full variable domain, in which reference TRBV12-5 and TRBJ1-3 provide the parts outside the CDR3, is DARVTQTPRHKVTEMGQEVTMRCQPILGHNTVFWYRQTMMQGLELLAYFRNRAPLDDSGMPKDRFSAEMPDATLATLKIQPSEPRDSAVYFCASGASSGNTIYFGEGSWLTVV.

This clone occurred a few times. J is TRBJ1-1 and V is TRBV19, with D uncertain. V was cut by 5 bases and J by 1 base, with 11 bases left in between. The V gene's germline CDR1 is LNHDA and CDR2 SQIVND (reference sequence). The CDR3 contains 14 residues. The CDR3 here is CASSADSPNTEAFF. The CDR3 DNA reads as TGTGCCAGTAGTGCGGACTCCCCGAACACTGAAGCTTTCTTT. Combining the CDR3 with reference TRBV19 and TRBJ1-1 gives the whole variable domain DGGITQSPKYLFRKEGQNVTLSCEQNLNHDAMYWYRQDPGQGLRLIYYSQIVNDFQKGDIAEGYSVSREKKESFPLTVTSAQKNPTAFYLCASSADSPNTEAFFGQGTRLTVV.

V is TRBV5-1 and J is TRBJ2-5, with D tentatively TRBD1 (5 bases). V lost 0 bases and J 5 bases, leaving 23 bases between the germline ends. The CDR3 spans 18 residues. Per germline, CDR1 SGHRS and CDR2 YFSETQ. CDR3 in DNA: TGCGCCAGCAGCTTGGCGGTCGGTGGAGCCGCAGGGTGGGAGACCCAGTACTTC. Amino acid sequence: CASSLAVGGAAGWETQYF.

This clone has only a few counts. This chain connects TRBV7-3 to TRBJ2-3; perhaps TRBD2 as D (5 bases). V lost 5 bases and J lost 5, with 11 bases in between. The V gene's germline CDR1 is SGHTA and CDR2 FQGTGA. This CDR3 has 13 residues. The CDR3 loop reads CASSPMAGDTQYF. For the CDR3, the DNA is TGTGCCAGCAGCCCGATGGCGGGAGATACGCAGTATTTT.

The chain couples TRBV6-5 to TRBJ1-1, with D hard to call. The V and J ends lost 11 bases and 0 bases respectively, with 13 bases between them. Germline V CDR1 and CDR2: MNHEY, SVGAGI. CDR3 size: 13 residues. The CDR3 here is CAASGALNTEAFF. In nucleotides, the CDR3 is TGTGCCGCTTCCGGAGCCTTGAACACTGAAGCTTTCTTT.

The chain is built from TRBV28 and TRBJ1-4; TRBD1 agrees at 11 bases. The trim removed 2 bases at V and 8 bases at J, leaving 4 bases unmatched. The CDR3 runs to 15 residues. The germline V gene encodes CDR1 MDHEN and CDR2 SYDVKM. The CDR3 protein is CASSLGTGGVEKLFF. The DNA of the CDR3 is TGTGCCAGCAGTTTAGGGACAGGGGGAGTGGAAAAACTGTTTTTT.

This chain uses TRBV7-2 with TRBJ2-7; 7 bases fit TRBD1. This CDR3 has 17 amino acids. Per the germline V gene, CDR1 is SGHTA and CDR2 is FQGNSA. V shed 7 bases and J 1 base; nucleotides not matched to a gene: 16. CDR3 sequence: CASTKLGGQSFSYEQYV. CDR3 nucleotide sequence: TGTGCCAGCACCAAACTTGGGGGACAGAGTTTTTCCTACGAGCAGTACGTC.

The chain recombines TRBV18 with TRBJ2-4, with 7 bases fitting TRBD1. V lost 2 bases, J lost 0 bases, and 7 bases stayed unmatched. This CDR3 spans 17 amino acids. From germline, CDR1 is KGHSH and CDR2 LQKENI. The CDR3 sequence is CASSPVTTGLAKNIQYF. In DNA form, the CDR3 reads TGTGCCAGCTCACCAGTGACGACAGGGCTAGCCAAAAACATTCAGTACTTC.

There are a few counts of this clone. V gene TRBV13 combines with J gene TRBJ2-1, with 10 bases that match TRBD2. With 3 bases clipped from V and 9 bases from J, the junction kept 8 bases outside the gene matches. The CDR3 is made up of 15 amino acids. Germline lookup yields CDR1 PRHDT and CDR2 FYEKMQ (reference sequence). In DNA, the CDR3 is TGTGCCAGCAGCTTTCCAACTAGCGGGATGAGTGAGCAGTTCTTC. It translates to CASSFPTSGMSEQFF.

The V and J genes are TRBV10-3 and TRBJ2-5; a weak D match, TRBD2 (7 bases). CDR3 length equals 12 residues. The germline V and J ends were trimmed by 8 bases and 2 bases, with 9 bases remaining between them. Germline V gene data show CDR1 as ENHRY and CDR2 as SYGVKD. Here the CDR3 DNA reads TGTGCCATCGGGGGGGCACAAGAGACCCAGTACTTC. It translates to CAIGGAQETQYF.

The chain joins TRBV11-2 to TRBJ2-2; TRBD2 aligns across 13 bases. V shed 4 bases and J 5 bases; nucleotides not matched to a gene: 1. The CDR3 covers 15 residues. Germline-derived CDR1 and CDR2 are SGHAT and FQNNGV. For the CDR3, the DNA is TGTGCCAGCAGCTCGGGACTAGCGGGGACCGGGGAGCTGTTTTTT. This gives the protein CASSSGLAGTGELFF.

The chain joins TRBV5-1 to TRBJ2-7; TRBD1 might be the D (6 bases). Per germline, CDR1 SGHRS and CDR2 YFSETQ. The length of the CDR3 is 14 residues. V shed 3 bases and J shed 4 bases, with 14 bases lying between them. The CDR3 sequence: CASSSPPGAYEQYF. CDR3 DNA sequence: TGCGCCAGCAGCTCACCCCCAGGGGCGTACGAGCAGTACTTC.

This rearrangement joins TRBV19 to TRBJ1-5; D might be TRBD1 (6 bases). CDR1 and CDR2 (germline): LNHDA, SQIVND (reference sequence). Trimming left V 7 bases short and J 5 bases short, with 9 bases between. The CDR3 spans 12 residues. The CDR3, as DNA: TGTGCCAGTACCAGGGGAGATCAGCCCCAGCATTTT. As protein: CASTRGDQPQHF. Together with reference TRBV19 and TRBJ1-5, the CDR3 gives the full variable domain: DGGITQSPKYLFRKEGQNVTLSCEQNLNHDAMYWYRQDPGQGLRLIYYSQIVNDFQKGDIAEGYSVSREKKESFPLTVTSAQKNPTAFYLCASTRGDQPQHFGDGTRLSIL.

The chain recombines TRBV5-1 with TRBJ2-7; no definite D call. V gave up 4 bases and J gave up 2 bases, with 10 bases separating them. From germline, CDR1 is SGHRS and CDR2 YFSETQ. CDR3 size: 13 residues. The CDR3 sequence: CASSSDSPYEQYF. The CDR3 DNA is TGCGCCAGCAGCAGTGACTCCCCCTACGAGCAGTACTTC. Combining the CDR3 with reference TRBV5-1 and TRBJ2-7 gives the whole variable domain KAGVTQTPRYLIKTRGQQVTLSCSPISGHRSVSWYQQTPGQGLQFLFEYFSETQRNKGNFPGRFSGRQFSNSRSEMNVSTLELGDSALYLCASSSDSPYEQYFGPGTRLTVT.

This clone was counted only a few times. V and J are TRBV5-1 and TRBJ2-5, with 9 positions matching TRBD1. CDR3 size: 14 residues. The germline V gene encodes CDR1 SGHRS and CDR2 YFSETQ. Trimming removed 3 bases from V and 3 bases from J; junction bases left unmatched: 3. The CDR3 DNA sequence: TGCGCCAGCAGCTACACAGGGGGCGAAGAGACCCAGTACTTC. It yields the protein CASSYTGGEETQYF.

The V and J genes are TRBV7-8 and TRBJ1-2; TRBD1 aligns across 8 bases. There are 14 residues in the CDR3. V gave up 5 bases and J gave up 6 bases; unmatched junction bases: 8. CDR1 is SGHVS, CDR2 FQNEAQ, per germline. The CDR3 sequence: CASSPDRGLHGYTF. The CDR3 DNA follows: TGTGCCAGCAGCCCTGACAGGGGTTTGCATGGCTACACCTTC.

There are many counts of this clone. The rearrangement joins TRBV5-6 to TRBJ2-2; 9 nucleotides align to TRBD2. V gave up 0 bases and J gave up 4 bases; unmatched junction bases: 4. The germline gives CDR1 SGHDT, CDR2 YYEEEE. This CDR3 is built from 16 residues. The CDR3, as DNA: TGTGCCAGCAGCTTGGGAGCGGGAGGAGTCACCGGGGAGCTGTTTTTT. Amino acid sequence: CASSLGAGGVTGELFF.

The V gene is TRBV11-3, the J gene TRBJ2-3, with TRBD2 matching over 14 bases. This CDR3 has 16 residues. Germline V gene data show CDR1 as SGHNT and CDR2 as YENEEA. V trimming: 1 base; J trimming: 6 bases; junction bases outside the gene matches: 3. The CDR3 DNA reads TGTGCCAGCAGCTTAGGACGGACTAGCGGGAGGGATACGCAGTATTTT. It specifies CASSLGRTSGRDTQYF.